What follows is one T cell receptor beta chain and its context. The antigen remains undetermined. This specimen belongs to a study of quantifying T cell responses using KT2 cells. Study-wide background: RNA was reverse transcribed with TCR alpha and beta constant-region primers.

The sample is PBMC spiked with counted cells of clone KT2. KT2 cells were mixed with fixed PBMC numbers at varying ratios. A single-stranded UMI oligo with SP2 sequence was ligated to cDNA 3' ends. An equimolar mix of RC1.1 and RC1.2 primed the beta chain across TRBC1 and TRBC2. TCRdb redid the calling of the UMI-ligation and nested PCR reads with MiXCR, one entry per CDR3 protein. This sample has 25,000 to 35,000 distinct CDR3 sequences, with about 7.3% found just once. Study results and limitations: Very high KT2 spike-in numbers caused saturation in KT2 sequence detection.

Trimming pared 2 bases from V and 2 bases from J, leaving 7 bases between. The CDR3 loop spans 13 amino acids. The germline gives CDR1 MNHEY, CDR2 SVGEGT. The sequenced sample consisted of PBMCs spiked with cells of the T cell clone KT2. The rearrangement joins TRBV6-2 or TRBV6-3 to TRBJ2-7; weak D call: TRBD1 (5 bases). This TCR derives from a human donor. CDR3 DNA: TGTGCCAGCAGTTACCTCAGGGCCTACGAGCAGTACTTC. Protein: CASSYLRAYEQYF.